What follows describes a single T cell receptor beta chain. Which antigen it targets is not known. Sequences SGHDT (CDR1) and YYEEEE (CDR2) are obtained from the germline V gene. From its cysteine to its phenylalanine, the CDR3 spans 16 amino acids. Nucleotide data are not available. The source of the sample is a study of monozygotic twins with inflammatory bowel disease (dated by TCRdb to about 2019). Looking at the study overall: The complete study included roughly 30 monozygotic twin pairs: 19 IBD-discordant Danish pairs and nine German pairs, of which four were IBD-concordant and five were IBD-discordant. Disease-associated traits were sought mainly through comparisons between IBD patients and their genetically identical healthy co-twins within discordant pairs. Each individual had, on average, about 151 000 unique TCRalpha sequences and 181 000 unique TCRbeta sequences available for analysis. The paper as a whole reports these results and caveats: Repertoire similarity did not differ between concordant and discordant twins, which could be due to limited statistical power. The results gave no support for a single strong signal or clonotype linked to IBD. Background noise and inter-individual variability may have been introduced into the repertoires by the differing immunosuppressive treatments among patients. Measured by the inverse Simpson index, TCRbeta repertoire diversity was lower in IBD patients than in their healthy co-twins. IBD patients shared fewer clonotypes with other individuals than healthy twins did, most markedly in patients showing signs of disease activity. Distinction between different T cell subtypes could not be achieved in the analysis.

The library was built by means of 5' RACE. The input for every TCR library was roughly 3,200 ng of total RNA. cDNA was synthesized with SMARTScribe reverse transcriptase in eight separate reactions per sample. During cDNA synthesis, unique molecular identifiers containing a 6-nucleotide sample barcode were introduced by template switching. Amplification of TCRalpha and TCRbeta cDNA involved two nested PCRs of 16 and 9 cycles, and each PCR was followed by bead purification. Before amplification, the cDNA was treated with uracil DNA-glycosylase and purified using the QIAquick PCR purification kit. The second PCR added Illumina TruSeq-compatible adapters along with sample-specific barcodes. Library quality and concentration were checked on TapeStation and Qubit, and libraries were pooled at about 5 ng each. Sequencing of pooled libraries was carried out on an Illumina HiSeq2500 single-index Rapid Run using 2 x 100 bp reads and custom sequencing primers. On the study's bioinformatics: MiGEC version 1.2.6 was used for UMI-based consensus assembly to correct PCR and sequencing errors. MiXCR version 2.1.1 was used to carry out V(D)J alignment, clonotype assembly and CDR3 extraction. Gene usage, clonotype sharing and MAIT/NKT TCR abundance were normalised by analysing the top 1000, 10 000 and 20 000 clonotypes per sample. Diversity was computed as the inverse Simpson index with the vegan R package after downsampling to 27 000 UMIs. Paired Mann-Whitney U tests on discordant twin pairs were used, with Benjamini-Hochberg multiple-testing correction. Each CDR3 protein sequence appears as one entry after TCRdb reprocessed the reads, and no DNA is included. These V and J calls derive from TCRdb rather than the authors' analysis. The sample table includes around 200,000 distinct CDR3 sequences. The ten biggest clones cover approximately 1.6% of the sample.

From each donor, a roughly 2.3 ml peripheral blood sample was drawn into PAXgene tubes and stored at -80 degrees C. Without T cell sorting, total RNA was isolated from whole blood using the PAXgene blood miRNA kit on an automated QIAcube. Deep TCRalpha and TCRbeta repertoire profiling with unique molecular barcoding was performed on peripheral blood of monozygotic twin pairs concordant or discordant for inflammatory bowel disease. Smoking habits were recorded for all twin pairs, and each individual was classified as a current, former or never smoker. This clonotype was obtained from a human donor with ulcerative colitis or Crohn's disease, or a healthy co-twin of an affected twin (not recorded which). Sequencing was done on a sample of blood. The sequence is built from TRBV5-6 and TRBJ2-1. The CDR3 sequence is CASSSLGGGSYNEQFF.